What follows is one T cell receptor beta chain and its context. TCRdb's table, derived via immunoSEQ multiplex PCR, lists solely in-frame clones and lacks some. The top ten hold approximately 10% of the sample, which has some 220,000 clones, 84% seen once. The length of the CDR3 is 17 residues. Trimming took 1 base from V and 7 from J; bases not matched to a gene: 11. Per the germline V gene, CDR1 is SGHVS and CDR2 is FNYEAQ. The sample is drawn from a study of blood T cell repertoires in COVID-19. Across the study: PBMCs, B-cell-depleted T cells, or T cells were the source of the cDNA or gDNA that made up the material.

This receptor was obtained from a man in his fifties or sixties with active or convalescent COVID-19. V gene TRBV7-6 combines with J gene TRBJ2-2; TRBD1 aligns across 8 bases. Material: peripheral blood. The chain's CDR3 is CASSLEVTGGKIGELFF. The CDR3 DNA reads TGTGCCAGCAGCTTAGAGGTAACAGGGGGTAAAATCGGGGAGCTGTTTTTT.